These 31 T cell receptor beta chains share one sample of origin, sequenced in a study of tumor-infiltrating lymphocytes in primary liver carcinoma (dated by TCRdb to about 2017). Blood RNA was extracted from unsorted whole blood with TRIzol reagent; germline DNA came from the DNeasy Blood & Tissue kit. Sequencing was performed on an Illumina HiSeq 2500. A constant-region primer and ProtoScript II reverse transcriptase were used to reverse-transcribe TCRbeta-specific cDNA from approximately 450 ng total RNA. The TCRbeta libraries were prepared through three rounds of nested multiplex PCR following a slightly modified ARM-PCR procedure. Multiplex TRBV1-TRBV30 forward primers and a Cbeta reverse primer were used in the first two PCR rounds, each of which was run for approximately 11 cycles. TCRdb trimmed public reads at Q25 via fastp, called clones via MiXCR and kept in-frame beta chains. Each CDR3 protein appears once, grouped with its most common genes and DNA. This sample holds over 250,000 distinct CDR3 sequences; approximately 58% were observed only once. Over 15% of the sample comes from the top ten.

Input material: peripheral blood. These receptor sequences come from a woman under 40 with primary liver carcinoma and hepatitis B virus infection.

Note on this clonotype: A junction boundary mismatches the germline segment, possibly from a read error. The chain uses TRBV5-1 and TRBJ2-5; 10 nucleotides line up with TRBD1. The CDR3 is 16 amino acids. CDR1 is SGHRS and CDR2 is YFSETQ in the germline V gene. The CDR3 spells CASSLGQGAVQEAQYF. The CDR3, as DNA: TGCGCCAGCAGCTTGGGACAGGGGGCGGTCCAAGAGGCCCAGTACTTC.

This clonotype has at least ten counts. The chain recombines TRBV29-1 with TRBJ2-3; 7 positions agree with TRBD1. Germline-derived CDR1 and CDR2 are SQVTM and ANQGSEA. CDR3 size: 13 residues. V lost 7 bases, J lost 8 bases, and 12 bases stayed unmatched. CDR3 sequence reads: CSGDLRGLGTQYF. DNA for the CDR3: TGCAGCGGGGACCTTAGGGGGCTGGGTACGCAGTATTTT.

The gene calls are TRBV11-2 and TRBJ2-2, with 9 bases lining up with TRBD2. With 5 bases clipped from V and 8 bases from J, the junction kept 12 bases outside the gene matches. This CDR3 is 16 amino acids long. The germline V gene encodes CDR1 SGHAT and CDR2 FQNNGV. The CDR3 DNA sequence: TGTGCCAGCAGCCAAGCCGGACTAGCGACCACAGGGGAGCTGTTTTTT. Translating gives CASSQAGLATTGELFF.

This clonotype occurred a few times. V is TRBV28 and J is TRBJ2-3, with a tentative D call TRBD2 (6 bases). The CDR3 loop spans 15 amino acids. V shed 4 bases and J shed 8 bases, with 19 bases lying between them. Germline assignment: CDR1 MDHEN and CDR2 SYDVKM. For the CDR3, the DNA is TGTGCCAGCAGTTCCCTAGCGTCAGTCACCTCTACGCAGTATTTT. This encodes CASSSLASVTSTQYF.

Concerning this clonotype: A read error may be the cause here, since a much bigger clone is one base away. CDR3 sequence: CVSSQDRGLAGSTDTQYF. CDR3 DNA: TGTGTCAGCAGCCAAGATCGAGGACTAGCGGGATCCACAGATACGCAGTATTTT. This chain joins TRBV4-2 and TRBJ2-3; 12 bases match TRBD2. The CDR3 extends over 18 amino acids. Germline CDR1 reads LGHNA; CDR2 reads YNFKEQ.

This clonotype was recorded a few times. This CDR3 is missing its conserved last phenylalanine or tryptophan, likely due to a read error. The chain couples TRBV6-1 to TRBJ2-6, with 8 bases matching TRBD2. V shed 7 bases and J 3 bases; nucleotides not matched to a gene: 14. This CDR3 is 18 amino acids long. Per germline, CDR1 MNHNS and CDR2 SASEGT. Here the CDR3 reads CASTGGLVRLSGANVLTS. CDR3 coding DNA: TGTGCCAGCACCGGGGGACTAGTCCGGTTGAGTGGGGCCAACGTCCTGACTTCC.

On this clonotype: Given a much more abundant clone one base away, this may be a read error. The chain is built from TRBV11-1 and TRBJ2-1, with TRBD2 matching 9 bases. The V gene end was trimmed by 0 bases and the J gene end by 2 bases; junction bases not matched to a gene: 5. The germline CDR1 and CDR2 sequences are SGHAT and FQDESV (reference sequence). The CDR3 spans 17 residues. CDR3 bases: TGTGCCAGCAGCTTAGCACGCGGGAGGGCTACCTACAATGAGCAGTTCTTC. It codes for CASSLARGRATYNEQFF.

The chain uses TRBV7-9 and TRBJ1-1, with a weak D call TRBD1 (5 bases). Trimming took off 8 bases at V and 3 bases at J, with 13 bases between the two ends. Germline CDR1 reads SEHNR; CDR2 reads FQNEAQ (reference sequence). The CDR3 extends over 13 amino acids. Here the CDR3 DNA reads TGTGCCAGCGCTCAGGGCAGGGACACTGAAGCTTTCTTT. Amino acids: CASAQGRDTEAFF.

The genes are TRBV6-6 and TRBJ1-1; 7 bases fit TRBD1. The V gene end was trimmed by 5 bases and the J gene end by 0 bases; junction bases not matched to a gene: 6. Germline V gene lookup returns CDR1 MNHNY and CDR2 SVGAGI (reference sequence). The CDR3 sequence is 15 residues long. CDR3 sequence reads: CASSQGGHLNTEAFF. Written as DNA, the CDR3 is TGTGCCAGCAGTCAGGGGGGACATCTGAACACTGAAGCTTTCTTT.

This clonotype was seen only a few times. V is TRBV6-2 or TRBV6-3 and J is TRBJ1-6; no definite D call. The CDR3 contains 14 residues. The germline CDR1 and CDR2 sequences are MNHEY and SVGEGT. V lost 5 bases to trimming and J lost 10 bases, with 15 bases between them. The CDR3 loop reads CASSPILRNSPLHF. CDR3 nucleotides: TGTGCCAGCAGTCCTATACTAAGAAACTCACCCCTCCACTTT.

Comment on this clonotype: Possible read error: a much larger clone is one base away. This CDR3 is missing its conserved last phenylalanine or tryptophan, likely due to a read error. V gene TRBV12-3 or TRBV12-4 combines with J gene TRBJ2-1; no clear D gene. Trimming left V 1 base short and J 9 bases short, with 13 bases between. The CDR3 runs to 14 residues. The CDR3, as DNA: TGTGCCAGCAGTTTAGACCTAACCTCGGGTGAGCAGTTCTTA. It specifies CASSLDLTSGEQFL.

This clonotype was seen ten or more times. V and J are TRBV6-2 or TRBV6-3 and TRBJ2-7; D remains ambiguous. The CDR3 runs to 15 residues. Looked up from germline, CDR1 is MNHEY and CDR2 is SVGEGT. The V end was cut by 0 bases, the J end by 2 bases, with 11 bases between. The CDR3 region is CASSYSPGSTYEQYF. The CDR3 DNA reads TGTGCCAGCAGTTACTCGCCAGGATCCACCTACGAGCAGTACTTC.

As for this clonotype: This may arise from a read error, as a much more abundant clone is one base away. This rearrangement joins TRBV6-6 to TRBJ1-4; D is unresolved. The CDR3 consists of 15 residues. Germline V gene lookup returns CDR1 MNHNY and CDR2 SVGAGI (reference sequence). CDR3 region: CASNPRGGTNEKLVF. DNA of the CDR3: TGTGCCAGCAACCCCCGGGGTGGCACTAATGAAAAACTGGTTTTT.

Turning to this clonotype: This may be a read error, as it is one base from a much larger clone. This rearrangement joins TRBV12-3 or TRBV12-4 to TRBJ2-1, with a weak D call TRBD2 (5 bases). The CDR3 is 11 residues long. Trimming cost V 3 bases and J 14 bases, with 11 bases left between them. The CDR3 sequence is CASSLGVSKFF. For the CDR3, the DNA is TGTGCCAGCAGTTTGGGAGTATCCAAGTTCTTC.

This clonotype was seen more than once but under ten times. V usage is TRBV6-6 and J usage is TRBJ2-5; 9 positions match TRBD1. Germline-derived CDR1 and CDR2 are MNHNY and SVGAGI (reference sequence). Trimming removed 3 bases from V and 5 bases from J; junction bases left unmatched: 4. This CDR3 region has 14 residues. The CDR3 region has the DNA TGTGCCAGCAGTTATCTTGGGACAGGGGAGACCCAGTACTTC. Protein: CASSYLGTGETQYF.

As to this clonotype: Sequence at one end of the junction differs from germline and may be a read error. This sequence joins TRBV4-2 and TRBJ2-4; 8 bases align to TRBD1. Per the germline V gene, CDR1 is LGHNA and CDR2 is YNFKEQ. The CDR3 runs 17 residues. CDR3 protein: CAGSQWTGKLAKNIQYF. DNA for the CDR3: TGTGCCGGCAGCCAGTGGACAGGGAAACTAGCCAAAAACATTCAGTACTTC.

Of note for this clonotype: Given a much more abundant clone one base away, this may be a read error. This chain links TRBV12-3 or TRBV12-4 with TRBJ1-2; tentative D call: TRBD1 (6 bases). The germline V and J ends were trimmed by 7 bases and 7 bases, with 13 bases remaining between them. The CDR3 has 12 residues. CDR3 DNA: TGTGCCAGCAACCTGGGGGCGGGTGGCTACACCTTC. Protein: CASNLGAGGYTF.

This clonotype has at least ten counts. J is TRBJ1-2 and V is TRBV29-1; D remains unclear. Germline V gives CDR1 SQVTM, CDR2 ANQGSEA. Trimming stripped 3 bases from V and 6 bases from J, with 17 bases between. CDR3 length: 14 amino acids. The CDR3: CSVEIVSGFDGYTF. The CDR3 DNA follows: TGCAGCGTTGAGATAGTATCAGGCTTCGATGGCTACACCTTC.

This clonotype was counted many times. The V gene is TRBV6-1, the J gene TRBJ2-1, with 7 bases matching TRBD2. The CDR3 has 14 residues. In germline, CDR1 is MNHNS, CDR2 SASEGT. The trim removed 0 bases at V and 10 bases at J, leaving 6 bases unmatched. The CDR3 nucleotides are TGTGCCAGCAGTGAAGCACGGACTAGTGGGGAGCAGTTCTTC. Amino acid sequence: CASSEARTSGEQFF.

The chain couples TRBV28 to TRBJ1-6, with a weak D call TRBD1 (5 bases). The CDR3 is made up of 16 amino acids. Trimming cost V 5 bases and J 4 bases, with 15 bases left between them. From germline, CDR1 is MDHEN and CDR2 SYDVKM. CDR3 sequence: CASSIQGPDYNSPLHF. The CDR3 coding sequence is TGTGCCAGCAGTATTCAGGGCCCCGATTATAATTCACCCCTCCACTTT.

This clonotype appeared many times. This chain joins TRBV12-3 or TRBV12-4 and TRBJ2-7; 8 bases are shared with TRBD1. This CDR3 has 16 residues. Losses at the gene ends were 2 bases for V and 6 bases for J; bases not matched to a gene: 12. CDR3 sequence: CASSLIWTGKASEQYF. The DNA of the CDR3 is TGTGCCAGCAGTTTAATTTGGACAGGGAAGGCCTCCGAGCAGTACTTC.

This clonotype has more than one count but fewer than ten. V and J are TRBV6-6 and TRBJ1-5; unclear D gene. Trimming pared 0 bases from V and 0 bases from J, leaving 9 bases between. CDR1 and CDR2 from the germline V gene are MNHNY and SVGAGI (reference sequence). The CDR3 is 16 amino acids. CDR3 residues: CASSYSGSASNQPQHF. CDR3 DNA: TGTGCCAGCAGTTACTCGGGGTCGGCTAGCAATCAGCCCCAGCATTTT.

As regards this clonotype: Possible read error: a much larger clone is one base away. J is TRBJ1-5 and V is TRBV29-1; D perhaps matches TRBD1 (5 bases). With 5 bases removed from V and 8 bases from J, the gap between germline ends came to 16 bases. The CDR3 runs 13 residues. CDR1 SQVTM and CDR2 ANQGSEA come from the germline V gene. The CDR3 DNA reads TGCAGCGTTCGATCAGGGCGTGACGAGCCCCAGCATTTT. It translates to CSVRSGRDEPQHF.

Details on this clonotype: At one boundary the junction diverges from the germline segment, which might be a read error. The chain carries TRBV4-2 and TRBJ2-3, with TRBD2 matching 8 bases. Germline CDR1 and CDR2: LGHNA and YNFKEQ. This CDR3 contains 17 residues. Here the CDR3 reads CVSSQTGSGSGTDTQYF. The DNA for the CDR3 is TGTGTCAGCAGCCAAACAGGGAGCGGGAGTGGTACAGATACGCAGTATTTT.

Notes on this clonotype: This clone may be a read error of a much larger clone one base away. The chain is built from TRBV4-2 and TRBJ2-3; no firm D call. Germline loops: CDR1 LGHNA, CDR2 YNFKEQ. CDR3 size: 13 residues. The CDR3 sequence: CATSQDELYTQYF. CDR3 nucleotide sequence: TGTGCCACCAGCCAAGATGAGCTGTATACGCAGTATTTT.

A remark on this clonotype: At one end, the junction sequence differs from germline, possibly due to a read error. The gene calls are TRBV11-2 and TRBJ2-1; D possibly corresponds to TRBD2 (7 bases). The germline V gene encodes CDR1 SGHAT and CDR2 FQNNGV. This CDR3 has 15 amino acids. CDR3 sequence reads: CACSMTSRRGGEQFF. CDR3 in DNA: TGTGCCTGCAGCATGACTAGCAGGAGAGGGGGTGAGCAGTTCTTC.

As concerns this clonotype: As the CDR3 is not closed by the conserved phenylalanine or tryptophan, this likely results from a read error. The chain couples TRBV5-6 to TRBJ2-2, with 7 positions matching TRBD1. The CDR3 runs to 15 residues. Germline V gene data show CDR1 as SGHDT and CDR2 as YYEEEE. The CDR3 reads CASSTLRQGAGELFY. The CDR3, as DNA: TGTGCCAGCAGCACATTGAGACAGGGCGCCGGAGAGCTGTTTTAT.

The table lists this clonotype with many counts. The chain couples TRBV4-1 to TRBJ2-1; the match to TRBD1 covers 8 bases. Germline lookup yields CDR1 MGHRA and CDR2 YSYEKL. The CDR3 sequence is 15 residues long. V trimming: 1 base; J trimming: 8 bases; junction bases outside the gene matches: 7. CDR3 DNA: TGCGCCAGCAGCCAAGGGACAGGGATCCGCGATGAGCAGTTCTTC. It encodes CASSQGTGIRDEQFF.

About this clonotype: The junction shows a germline mismatch at one end, possibly a read error. V gene TRBV6-2 or TRBV6-3 combines with J gene TRBJ2-1; D unclear. The CDR3 runs to 15 residues. The germline V gene encodes CDR1 MNHEY and CDR2 SVGEGT. The CDR3 loop reads CVSSSLFFTGGEQFF. CDR3 nucleotides: TGTGTCAGCAGCAGCCTTTTCTTTACTGGTGGGGAGCAGTTCTTC.

This clonotype was detected ten times or more. The J gene is TRBJ1-3, the V gene TRBV12-3 or TRBV12-4; D unresolved. Trimming shortened V by 6 bases and J by 9 bases, and 9 bases separated the two germline ends. The CDR3 spans 11 residues. The CDR3 region is CASRREVTIYF. The DNA for the CDR3 is TGTGCCAGCAGGCGGGAGGTCACCATATATTTT.

On this clonotype: This may be a read error: a much more frequent sequence differs by one nucleotide. This CDR3 is missing its conserved last phenylalanine or tryptophan, likely due to a read error. This CDR3 reads CAIRAAGANVLTS. The DNA for the CDR3 is TGTGCCATCCGCGCGGCGGGGGCCAACGTCCTGACTTCC. This chain joins TRBV6-2 or TRBV6-3 and TRBJ2-6; no clear D. Per germline, CDR1 MNHEY and CDR2 SVGEGT. CDR3 length equals 13 residues. V was clipped by 10 bases and J by 4 bases, with 11 bases between them.